This is a list of T cell receptor beta chains from one sample in a study of T cells in narcolepsy. Profiling relied on immunoSEQ multiplex PCR, and the TCRdb table lists in-frame clones only, not all of them. There are about 30,000 clones in the sample; approximately 80% occur only once, and 0.9% to 1.2% lies in the top ten. Sequencing was carried out using CD45RA- memory CD4+ T cells from PBMCs. The receptors were sampled from a human donor with narcolepsy. Both conserved end residues are part of each CDR3. A D gene is named only where the DNA matches it firmly.

V: TRBV5-1; D: NA; J: TRBJ2-5; CDR3: CASTPGGLGETQYF; DNA: TGCGCCAGCACCCCCGGGGGCTTGGGGGAGACCCAGTACTTC
V: TRBV10-2; D: NA; J: TRBJ1-2; CDR3: CASSDNGKGYTF; DNA: TGCGCCAGCAGTGATAATGGGAAAGGCTACACCTTC
V: TRBV11-2; D: TRBD2; J: TRBJ2-3; CDR3: CASSFAAGGQRDTQYF; DNA: TGTGCCAGCAGCTTTGCTGCGGGAGGGCAAAGGGATACGCAGTATTTT
V: TRBV9; D: NA; J: TRBJ2-1; CDR3: CASSVRGEPENEQFF; DNA: TGTGCCAGCAGCGTACGGGGTGAACCCGAAAATGAGCAGTTCTTC
V: TRBV6-1; D: NA; J: TRBJ2-7; CDR3: CASSDLVYEQYF; DNA: TGTGCCAGCAGTGATCTTGTCTACGAGCAGTACTTC
V: TRBV29-1; D: NA; J: TRBJ2-3; CDR3: CSVEHRDTQYF; DNA: TGCAGCGTTGAACATCGGGATACGCAGTATTTT
V: TRBV9; D: NA; J: TRBJ1-1; CDR3: CASSVSRNTEAFF; DNA: TGTGCCAGCAGCGTATCTCGGAACACTGAAGCTTTCTTT
V: TRBV30; D: NA; J: TRBJ1-4; CDR3: CAWSVSRTTTNEKLFF; DNA: TGTGCCTGGAGTGTAAGCAGGACTACAACTAATGAAAAACTGTTTTTT
V: TRBV28; D: NA; J: TRBJ2-1; CDR3: CASSVGTDNEQFF; DNA: TGTGCCAGCAGTGTAGGGACCGACAATGAGCAGTTCTTC
V: TRBV25-1; D: NA; J: TRBJ2-7; CDR3: CASSENRVPYEQYF; DNA: TGTGCCAGCAGTGAAAATAGGGTGCCCTACGAGCAGTACTTC